These 24 T cell receptor beta chains came from one sample sequenced in a study of T cells after yellow fever vaccination. TCRdb independently ran MiXCR on the 5' RACE reads; one entry per CDR3 protein. The table lists 280,000 or so distinct CDR3 sequences, roughly 9% of them singletons, with about 3.7% in the top ten. The sequenced sample was CD4+ T cells sorted from PBMCs, obtained 5 days after the yellow fever booster vaccination. The receptor source for this set is a man between 18 and 29 years old who received the YFV17D yellow fever vaccine.

This clonotype was found a few times. The CDR3 DNA sequence: TGTGCCAGCAGCGCCAGGGGCGGCACAGATACGCAGTATTTT. It encodes CASSARGGTDTQYF. The chain couples TRBV7-9 to TRBJ2-3, with D maybe TRBD1 (6 bases). Trimming took 5 bases from V and 1 from J, leaving 10 bases between them. The CDR3 covers 14 residues. The germline V gene encodes CDR1 SEHNR and CDR2 FQNEAQ (reference sequence).

This clonotype was seen a few times. V is TRBV4-2 and J is TRBJ1-3; 10 bases fit TRBD1. CDR3 length: 19 residues. Germline V gene data show CDR1 as LGHNA and CDR2 as YNFKEQ. V shed 0 bases, J shed 0 bases, and the junction held 8 bases outside the gene matches. CDR3 loop: CASSQDYGTGAHSGNTIYF. CDR3 bases: TGTGCCAGCAGCCAAGATTACGGGACAGGGGCTCACTCTGGAAACACCATATATTTT.

The V and J genes are TRBV5-4 and TRBJ2-2; possible D gene TRBD1, 6 bases. The CDR3 spans 15 residues. V shed 4 bases and J shed 3 bases, with 13 bases lying between them. Germline CDR1 SGHNT, CDR2 YYREEE (reference sequence). CDR3 sequence (DNA): TGTGCCAGCAGCCTCAGACAGGACTACACCGGGGAGCTGTTTTTT. The encoded protein is CASSLRQDYTGELFF.

This clonotype was found a few times. The chain couples TRBV9 to TRBJ1-2; possibly TRBD1 for D (6 bases). The germline V gene has CDR1 SGDLS and CDR2 YYNGEE. Between the trimmed V and J ends, which lost 4 bases and 0 bases, there was a span of 22 bases. The CDR3 is 18 amino acids. CDR3 amino acids: CASSPTGRGAKANYGYTF. The CDR3 nucleotides read TGTGCCAGCAGCCCAACGGGGAGGGGGGCAAAAGCTAACTATGGCTACACCTTC.

This clonotype has more than one count but fewer than ten. The V gene is TRBV7-9, the J gene TRBJ1-6, with D maybe TRBD1 (6 bases). Trimming stripped 1 base from V and 14 bases from J, with 12 bases between. CDR1 is SEHNR and CDR2 is FQNEAQ in the germline V gene (reference sequence). The CDR3 runs to 13 residues. CDR3 sequence: CASSLDRAGALHF. The CDR3 region has the DNA TGTGCCAGCAGCTTAGACAGGGCAGGGGCCCTCCACTTT.

The chain has TRBV7-3 and TRBJ2-4; 9 bases line up with TRBD1. V shed 2 bases, J shed 2 bases, and the junction held 10 bases outside the gene matches. Germline V gene sequence: CDR1 SGHTA, CDR2 FQGTGA. The CDR3 sequence is 18 residues long. The DNA of the CDR3 is TGTGCCAGCAGCTTATTGACCCCACAGGGGGCGACCAAAAACATTCAGTACTTC. Amino acid sequence: CASSLLTPQGATKNIQYF.

This chain uses TRBV30 with TRBJ2-3; 8 bases align to TRBD2. The CDR3 loop spans 14 amino acids. The V and J ends lost 5 bases and 2 bases, in that order; junction bases with no gene match: 6. Germline values: CDR1 GTSNPN, CDR2 SVGIG (reference sequence). CDR3 sequence: CAWVGGGLTDTQYF. CDR3 bases: TGTGCCTGGGTCGGGGGGGGACTCACAGATACGCAGTATTTT.

This clonotype was observed at least ten times. The chain carries TRBV5-1 and TRBJ2-3; 7 bases line up with TRBD2. Germline assignment: CDR1 SGHRS and CDR2 YFSETQ. With V trimmed by 4 bases and J by 5 bases, 7 bases remained unmatched. CDR3 size: 14 residues. CDR3 region: CASSSRGERDTQYF. In nucleotides, the CDR3 is TGCGCCAGCAGCAGCCGGGGGGAGAGAGATACGCAGTATTTT.

This clonotype was seen many times. The chain is built from TRBV10-3 and TRBJ2-7; D might be TRBD2 (5 bases). V lost 9 bases and J lost 3, with 15 bases in between. Germline V gene lookup returns CDR1 ENHRY and CDR2 SYGVKD. This CDR3 is built from 13 residues. The CDR3 here is CAMSPGKDYEQYV. CDR3 sequence (DNA): TGTGCCATGAGCCCGGGAAAAGACTACGAGCAGTACGTC.

This clonotype was found many times. The CDR3 region is CASSLEGRQYEQYF. CDR3 DNA sequence: TGTGCCAGCAGCTTAGAAGGTCGGCAGTACGAGCAGTACTTC. The chain employs TRBV7-9 and TRBJ2-7; D not certain. This CDR3 has 14 residues. Between the trimmed V and J ends, which lost 1 base and 4 bases, there was a span of 11 bases. CDR1 is SEHNR and CDR2 is FQNEAQ in the germline V gene (reference sequence).

This clonotype was seen a few times. V is TRBV6-2 or TRBV6-3 and J is TRBJ2-7; 8 bases map to TRBD1. This CDR3 region has 15 residues. The V segment lost 6 bases and the J segment 3 bases; nucleotides outside the gene matches: 10. Germline CDR1 and CDR2: MNHEY and SVGEGT. CDR3 nucleotide sequence: TGTGCCAGCAGGATACACGGACAGGGCTTCTACGAGCAGTACTTC. The encoded protein is CASRIHGQGFYEQYF.

The table lists this clonotype with a few counts. The genes are TRBV9 and TRBJ2-7; 7 bases line up with TRBD2. This CDR3 contains 15 residues. Germline V CDR1 and CDR2: SGDLS, YYNGEE. With 0 bases clipped from V and 4 bases from J, the junction kept 7 bases outside the gene matches. Written as DNA, the CDR3 is TGTGCCAGCAGCGTAGGGCCCAGCGGGGATTACGAGCAGTACTTC. It encodes CASSVGPSGDYEQYF. Using reference TRBV9 and TRBJ2-7 for the parts outside the CDR3, the full variable domain is DSGVTQTPKHLITATGQRVTLRCSPRSGDLSVYWYQQSLDQGLQFLIQYYNGEERAKGNILERFSAQQFPDLHSELNLSSLELGDSALYFCASSVGPSGDYEQYFGPGTRLTVT.

The genes are TRBV30 and TRBJ1-1, with D maybe TRBD1 (6 bases). The germline gives CDR1 GTSNPN, CDR2 SVGIG (reference sequence). Trimming shortened V by 1 base and J by 1 base, and 13 bases separated the two germline ends. CDR3 size: 15 residues. The CDR3 DNA follows: TGTGCCTGGAGTGGATACAGGGAAGGGAACACTGAAGCTTTCTTT. This translates into CAWSGYREGNTEAFF.

This clonotype was observed a handful of times. This chain connects TRBV6-2 or TRBV6-3 to TRBJ2-7; D possibly corresponds to TRBD1 (6 bases). CDR3 length: 13 amino acids. Trimming stripped 5 bases from V and 3 bases from J, with 11 bases between. CDR1 and CDR2 (germline): MNHEY, SVGEGT. The CDR3, as DNA: TGTGCCAGCAGTCGGACAGTCAACTACGAGCAGTACGTC. Protein product: CASSRTVNYEQYV.

Comments on this clonotype: The conserved final phenylalanine or tryptophan is absent from the CDR3, which likely points to a read error. The chain recombines TRBV5-1 with TRBJ1-4; no clear D. V was trimmed by 0 bases and J by 8 bases, leaving 8 bases between them. CDR3 length: 13 amino acids. Germline lookup yields CDR1 SGHRS and CDR2 YFSETQ. CDR3 coding DNA: TGCGCCAGCAGCTTGGACGGAGAGGAAAAACTGTTTTCT. Its translation: CASSLDGEEKLFS.

The rearrangement uses TRBV5-1 and TRBJ1-1; TRBD1 might be the D (6 bases). V lost 5 bases and J lost 4, with 12 bases in between. CDR3 length: 13 amino acids. The germline V gene has CDR1 SGHRS and CDR2 YFSETQ. DNA of the CDR3: TGCGCCAGCAGGCGTGGGGGCACCACTGAAGCTTTCTTT. This codes for CASRRGGTTEAFF.

There are a few counts of this clonotype. The CDR3 reads CASSPGDGETQYF. CDR3 in DNA: TGTGCCAGCTCACCAGGAGACGGAGAGACCCAGTACTTC. The rearrangement joins TRBV18 to TRBJ2-5, with D unclear. The CDR3 is 13 amino acids. CDR1 KGHSH and CDR2 LQKENI come from the germline V gene. V lost 2 bases to trimming and J lost 4 bases, with 8 bases between them.

Many counts were recorded for this clonotype. This chain uses TRBV19 with TRBJ2-7; 13 bases align to TRBD2. Losses at the gene ends were 4 bases for V and 4 bases for J; bases not matched to a gene: 7. This CDR3 contains 16 residues. The V gene's germline CDR1 is LNHDA and CDR2 SQIVND (reference sequence). CDR3 region: CASSTPGLAGDYEQYF. The CDR3 nucleotides read TGTGCCAGTAGTACCCCAGGACTAGCGGGGGATTACGAGCAGTACTTC. Together with reference TRBV19 and TRBJ2-7, the CDR3 gives the full variable domain: DGGITQSPKYLFRKEGQNVTLSCEQNLNHDAMYWYRQDPGQGLRLIYYSQIVNDFQKGDIAEGYSVSREKKESFPLTVTSAQKNPTAFYLCASSTPGLAGDYEQYFGPGTRLTVT.

The chain couples TRBV5-6 to TRBJ2-6; D is ambiguous. V shed 4 bases and J shed 0 bases, with 14 bases lying between them. The CDR3 is made up of 17 amino acids. Germline CDR1 SGHDT, CDR2 YYEEEE. The CDR3 DNA follows: TGTGCCAGCAGCCCCTTTACTTTGCTCTCTGGGGCCAACGTCCTGACTTTC. Its protein is CASSPFTLLSGANVLTF.

V is TRBV20-1 and J is TRBJ2-7, with D tentatively TRBD1 (5 bases). Trimming removed 1 base from V and 0 bases from J, with 7 bases in between. The CDR3 runs 13 residues. The germline CDR1 and CDR2 sequences are DFQATT and SNEGSKA (reference sequence). CDR3 sequence reads: CSARGDSSYEQYF. In nucleotides, the CDR3 is TGCAGTGCTAGAGGTGACAGCTCCTACGAGCAGTACTTC.

The chain is built from TRBV5-1 and TRBJ1-6; D is undetermined. V was clipped by 0 bases and J by 7 bases, with 17 bases between them. CDR3 length: 17 amino acids. Per germline, CDR1 SGHRS and CDR2 YFSETQ. This CDR3 is CASSLEALPGGNSPLHF. The CDR3 bases are TGCGCCAGCAGCTTGGAGGCTTTACCTGGAGGAAATTCACCCCTCCACTTT.

This clonotype occurred a few times. This sequence joins TRBV5-4 and TRBJ2-3; 9 nucleotides align to TRBD2. The trim removed 4 bases at V and 9 bases at J, leaving 3 bases unmatched. The CDR3 has 12 residues. The germline gives CDR1 SGHNT, CDR2 YYREEE (reference sequence). The CDR3 protein is CASSETSGTQYF. As DNA, the CDR3 is TGTGCCAGCAGCGAGACTAGCGGCACGCAGTATTTT.

The chain carries TRBV4-1 and TRBJ1-2; the D is unclear. Trimming left V 0 bases short and J 4 bases short, with 9 bases between. This CDR3 has 14 residues. The germline CDR1 and CDR2 sequences are MGHRA and YSYEKL. The CDR3 sequence is CASSQEASLYGYTF. The CDR3 DNA reads as TGCGCCAGCAGCCAAGAGGCGTCGCTCTATGGCTACACCTTC.

In its sample, this clonotype was seen a few times. The chain employs TRBV7-9 and TRBJ1-2; D ambiguous. Trimming removed 1 base at V and 4 bases at J, with 7 bases between. Germline-derived CDR1 and CDR2 are SEHNR and FQNEAQ (reference sequence). This CDR3 has 13 amino acids. The CDR3 reads CASSLVGIYGYTF. The CDR3 coding sequence is TGTGCCAGCAGCTTAGTCGGAATCTATGGCTACACCTTC.